A single sample is the source of the 27 T cell receptor beta chains below, sequenced in a study of blood T cell repertoires in COVID-19. Here immunoSEQ multiplex PCR was the method, and the copy in TCRdb shows in-frame clones only, minus some. This table has 450,000 to 500,000 clones, about 90% appearing once. The sample consisted of PBMCs or T cells enriched from blood (not recorded which). These receptors all come from a woman aged 18-29 years who had recovered from COVID-19.

The V gene is TRBV4-2, the J gene TRBJ2-7; D is uncertain. The CDR3 has 13 amino acids. Germline CDR1 and CDR2: LGHNA and YNFKEQ. With 2 bases removed from V and 3 bases from J, the gap between germline ends came to 8 bases. DNA for the CDR3: TGTGCCAGCAGCCAATCGGGTCTCTACGAGCAGTACTTC. Its translation is CASSQSGLYEQYF.

This clone appeared once. This chain joins TRBV5-1 and TRBJ1-4; the match to TRBD1 covers 12 bases. Trimming at V came to 4 bases and at J to 8 bases, leaving 9 bases not matched to a gene. The V gene's germline CDR1 is SGHRS and CDR2 YFSETQ. The CDR3 is 16 amino acids. This CDR3 reads CASSRAGTGGREKLFF. Here the CDR3 DNA reads TGCGCCAGCAGCAGAGCCGGGACAGGGGGCAGGGAAAAACTGTTTTTT.

The J gene is TRBJ1-2, the V gene TRBV30; TRBD1 matches 9 bases. The germline gives CDR1 GTSNPN, CDR2 SVGIG (reference sequence). This CDR3 region has 17 residues. Trimming took 4 bases from V and 5 from J; bases not matched to a gene: 17. CDR3 sequence reads: CAWNIGQGNTLEYGYTF. CDR3 in DNA: TGTGCCTGGAATATCGGACAGGGGAACACCCTTGAATATGGCTACACCTTC.

This chain connects TRBV28 to TRBJ2-3, with D possibly TRBD1 on 6 matching bases. V was shortened by 6 bases and J by 4 bases, with 11 bases between the two germline ends. The CDR3 has 13 amino acids. Germline lookup yields CDR1 MDHEN and CDR2 SYDVKM. The CDR3 nucleotides are TGTGCCAGCAGCTCCCGGACAGCAGATACGCAGTATTTT. This gives the protein CASSSRTADTQYF.

The chain is built from TRBV11-3 and TRBJ1-1; D remains ambiguous. Looked up from germline, CDR1 is SGHNT and CDR2 is YENEEA. Trimming cost V 5 bases and J 3 bases, with 10 bases left between them. CDR3 length equals 13 residues. The DNA of the CDR3 is TGTGCCAGCAGCCTCGTGGGCGACACTGAAGCTTTCTTT. Protein sequence: CASSLVGDTEAFF.

Worth noting for this clone: Within the sample, other DNA sequences also encode this same CDR3. The J gene is TRBJ1-5, the V gene TRBV27; perhaps TRBD1 as D (5 bases). The CDR3 spans 13 residues. CDR1 is MNHEY, CDR2 SMNVEV, per germline (reference sequence). V was pared by 3 bases and J by 7 bases, with 10 bases between. The CDR3 is CASSLRGGQPQHF. CDR3 DNA: TGTGCCAGCAGTTTGAGGGGAGGGCAGCCCCAGCATTTT.

This chain joins TRBV3-1 (or the pseudogene TRBV3-2) and TRBJ1-2, with 7 positions matching TRBD1. V was pared by 0 bases and J by 8 bases, with 9 bases of the junction left unmatched. Germline V gives CDR1 LGHDT, CDR2 YNNKEL (reference sequence). This CDR3 region has 15 residues. The CDR3 sequence is CASSQESTGLRGYTF. The DNA of the CDR3 is TGTGCCAGCAGCCAAGAGTCGACAGGGTTACGAGGCTACACCTTC.

This clone has only a few counts. The rearrangement links TRBV28 to TRBJ1-1; D ambiguous. V gave up 8 bases and J gave up 11 bases, with 12 bases separating them. Germline V gene sequence: CDR1 MDHEN, CDR2 SYDVKM. The CDR3 is 10 amino acids. The CDR3 protein is CASGLRYAFF. The CDR3 nucleotides read TGTGCCAGCGGCCTCAGATACGCTTTCTTT. Combining the CDR3 with reference TRBV28 and TRBJ1-1 gives the whole variable domain DVKVTQSSRYLVKRTGEKVFLECVQDMDHENMFWYRQDPGLGLRLIYFSYDVKMKEKGDIPEGYSVSREKKERFSLILESASTNQTSMYLCASGLRYAFFGQGTRLTVV.

V usage is TRBV5-5 and J usage is TRBJ1-2; possible D gene TRBD1, 6 bases. V lost 3 bases, J lost 0 bases, and 15 bases lay in between. The CDR3 extends over 16 amino acids. CDR1 and CDR2 (germline): SGHKS, YYEKEE (reference sequence). In DNA form, the CDR3 reads TGTGCCAGCAGCTCGGGGGGGACACTATCTAACTATGGCTACACCTTC. Protein sequence: CASSSGGTLSNYGYTF.

The chain joins TRBV28 to TRBJ2-7; TRBD1 matches 8 bases. Germline V CDR1 and CDR2: MDHEN, SYDVKM. This CDR3 region has 15 residues. The J segment lost 3 bases and the V segment lost 2 bases, leaving 6 bases of the junction unmatched. The CDR3 DNA is TGTGCCAGCAGTTTAGCAGGGGGCGCGAACTACGAGCAGTACTTC. Its translation: CASSLAGGANYEQYF.

This rearrangement joins TRBV5-8 to TRBJ2-3; 12 nucleotides line up with TRBD2. Germline-derived CDR1 and CDR2 are SGHTS and YDEGEE. V was pared by 0 bases and J by 9 bases, with 5 bases of the junction left unmatched. The CDR3 covers 15 residues. CDR3: CASSLASGGANTQYF. CDR3 in DNA: TGTGCCAGCAGCTTGGCTAGCGGGGGGGCGAACACGCAGTATTTT. Full variable domain (rest looked up from reference TRBV5-8 and TRBJ2-3): EAGVTQSPTHLIKTRGQQATLRCSPISGHTSVYWYQQALGLGLQFLLWYDEGEERNRGNFPPRFSGRQFPNYSSELNVNALELEDSALYLCASSLASGGANTQYFGPGTRLTVL.

The chain links TRBV2 to TRBJ1-5; D not resolved. The V gene's germline CDR1 is SNHLY and CDR2 FYNNEI. V was pared by 1 base and J by 0 bases, with 10 bases between. This CDR3 region has 16 residues. CDR3 residues: CASSEEGGHSNQPQHF. CDR3 nucleotides: TGTGCCAGCAGTGAAGAAGGCGGGCATAGCAATCAGCCCCAGCATTTT.

V is TRBV27 and J is TRBJ1-1, with 8 bases lining up with TRBD1. Losses at the gene ends were 0 bases for V and 10 bases for J; bases not matched to a gene: 4. In germline, CDR1 is MNHEY, CDR2 SMNVEV (reference sequence). This CDR3 contains 13 residues. In DNA form, the CDR3 reads TGTGCCAGCAGTTTATCGAGGCAGGGGGCAGCTTTCTTT. This sequence encodes CASSLSRQGAAFF.

This clone was counted a single time. This chain joins TRBV28 and TRBJ2-5, with TRBD2 identical over 10 bases. V lost 5 bases to trimming and J lost 5 bases; unmatched junction nucleotides: 11. CDR3 length equals 16 residues. Germline V gene lookup returns CDR1 MDHEN and CDR2 SYDVKM. In DNA, the CDR3 is TGTGCCAGCAGTCACTACAGCGGGGGGGCCGGGGAGACCCAGTACTTC. Translating gives CASSHYSGGAGETQYF.

V usage is TRBV6-5 and J usage is TRBJ1-2; perhaps TRBD1 as D (5 bases). The CDR3 consists of 12 residues. Trimming removed 6 bases from V and 8 bases from J, with 13 bases in between. The germline V gene has CDR1 MNHEY and CDR2 SVGAGI. CDR3 in amino acids: CASRTGWGGYTF. The CDR3 DNA reads TGTGCCAGCAGGACTGGGTGGGGCGGCTACACCTTC.

The chain has TRBV7-9 and TRBJ1-1, with a weak D call TRBD1 (6 bases). Trimming cost V 4 bases and J 1 base, with 10 bases left between them. Germline-derived CDR1 and CDR2 are SEHNR and FQNEAQ (reference sequence). The CDR3 runs 14 residues. The CDR3 nucleotides read TGTGCCAGCAGCTCCTTAGGGGGGAACACTGAAGCTTTCTTT. Protein sequence: CASSSLGGNTEAFF.

CDR3 in DNA: TGTGCCAGCAGCTTCGGGGGACTAGCCTCAGATACGCAGTATTTT. Protein sequence: CASSFGGLASDTQYF. The rearrangement joins TRBV7-2 to TRBJ2-3; 9 bases are a match to TRBD2. Germline V gene data show CDR1 as SGHTA and CDR2 as FQGNSA. J gave up 4 bases and V 3 bases, and 5 bases lay outside the gene matches. CDR3 size: 15 residues.

V gene TRBV5-1 combines with J gene TRBJ2-2, with TRBD1 matching 8 bases. V shed 4 bases and J 3 bases; nucleotides not matched to a gene: 8. Germline V lookup: CDR1 SGHRS, CDR2 YFSETQ. The CDR3 is 16 amino acids. The DNA for the CDR3 is TGCGCCAGCAGCCCCCAACCGACAGGGGACACCGGGGAGCTGTTTTTT. This sequence encodes CASSPQPTGDTGELFF.

The chain couples TRBV6-4 to TRBJ2-2, with D perhaps matching TRBD2 (7 bases). Trimming stripped 6 bases from V and 3 bases from J, with 14 bases between. Per the germline V gene, CDR1 is MRHNA and CDR2 is SNTAGT. The CDR3 totals 15 residues. CDR3 nucleotides: TGTGCCAGCAGCCCCCGGGGGGCAGACACCGGGGAGCTGTTTTTT. Protein: CASSPRGADTGELFF.

The V call is TRBV24-1, the J call TRBJ2-3; D gene unclear. V was pared by 7 bases and J by 1 base, with 8 bases between. The CDR3 totals 13 residues. The germline V gene has CDR1 KGHDR and CDR2 SFDVKD. CDR3 bases: TGTGCCACCAGGGCCCAGGGCACAGATACGCAGTATTTT. Translation gives CATRAQGTDTQYF.

The chain uses TRBV4-2 and TRBJ2-7; D might be TRBD2 (6 bases). V shed 0 bases and J shed 5 bases, with 17 bases lying between them. This CDR3 spans 16 amino acids. Germline CDR1 and CDR2: LGHNA and YNFKEQ. The CDR3 DNA reads as TGTGCCAGCAGCCAAGATCCTGGTGCGGGCGGGAACGAGCAGTACTTC. This gives the protein CASSQDPGAGGNEQYF.

The chain recombines TRBV27 with TRBJ2-7; TRBD2 might be the D (6 bases). Germline assignment: CDR1 MNHEY and CDR2 SMNVEV (reference sequence). Trimming shortened V by 8 bases and J by 6 bases, and 14 bases separated the two germline ends. This CDR3 region has 12 residues. CDR3 amino acids: CASAYGGGEQYF. The CDR3 nucleotides are TGTGCCAGCGCGTACGGGGGAGGCGAGCAGTACTTC.

The chain has TRBV6-1 and TRBJ1-5, with 8 bases matching TRBD1. CDR3 length equals 14 residues. V was clipped by 5 bases and J by 7 bases; unmatched bases: 7. CDR1 is MNHNS, CDR2 SASEGT, per germline. The CDR3 sequence: CASSRTSGGQPQHF. CDR3 nucleotide sequence: TGTGCCAGCAGTCGCACCTCAGGGGGCCAGCCCCAGCATTTT.

This clone showed up just a few times. This chain connects TRBV27 to TRBJ1-2; D possibly corresponds to TRBD1 (5 bases). V lost 5 bases and J lost 4, with 17 bases in between. The CDR3 consists of 15 residues. From germline, CDR1 is MNHEY and CDR2 SMNVEV (reference sequence). The CDR3 protein is CASSRGQGGSYGYTF. Here the CDR3 DNA reads TGTGCCAGCAGTAGAGGGCAGGGCGGGAGCTATGGCTACACCTTC.

The J gene is TRBJ1-4, the V gene TRBV27; 9 nucleotides agree with TRBD1. Germline CDR1 reads MNHEY; CDR2 reads SMNVEV (reference sequence). The CDR3 runs 14 residues. V gave up 6 bases and J gave up 6 bases; unmatched junction bases: 5. The chain's CDR3 is CASSFRTGDEKLFF. The DNA of the CDR3 is TGTGCCAGCAGCTTTAGGACAGGGGATGAAAAACTGTTTTTT.

The gene calls are TRBV30 and TRBJ1-5, with D tentatively TRBD1 (5 bases). Looked up from germline, CDR1 is GTSNPN and CDR2 is SVGIG (reference sequence). The CDR3 has 15 amino acids. Trimming cost V 3 bases and J 2 bases, with 14 bases left between them. In nucleotides, the CDR3 is TGTGCCTGGAGCCCCGGTGGCAGGGGCAATCAGCCCCAGCATTTT. This sequence encodes CAWSPGGRGNQPQHF.

Details on this clone: The DNA is omitted, as the CDR3 cannot be located on it reliably, and the CDR3 follows TCRdb's listing. V usage is TRBV27 and J usage is TRBJ2-7; TRBD1 is the table's D call and was not checked against the DNA. 16 amino acids form the CDR3, both terminal residues included. In germline, CDR1 is MNHEY, CDR2 SMNVEV (reference sequence). CDR3 region: CASSSSGQGKSHEQYF.